This T cell receptor (beta chain) was found in a study of T cell repertoires in cytomegalovirus infection. Study-wide context: HLA-C-restricted CMV epitopes, recently identified, and well-studied HLA-B-restricted ones were used by the study. Through public TCR beta signatures, both CMV infection and matching HLA type were indicated.

Study observations and caveats: HLA-C-restricted TCR beta clonotypes specific for CMV led the ex vivo response. The cumulative frequency of public TCR beta families distinguished individuals who carried CMV together with the relevant HLA.

TCRdb re-analysed the reads in MiXCR, keeping a single row per CDR3 protein. The sample records some 500,000 distinct CDR3 sequences, 35% to 50% being singletons. Trimming cost V 6 bases and J 4 bases, with 7 bases left between them. The germline V gene encodes CDR1 SGHTA and CDR2 FQGNSA. There are 12 residues in the CDR3. Details on this clonotype: No antigen is known for it.

This rearrangement joins TRBV7-2 to TRBJ2-1; D is undetermined. The clonotype was recovered from a human donor in good health (CMV status not recorded). Some clones in this sample may be carry-over from other donors' samples. This material consisted of cultured PBMCs, taken from culture after CMV antigen stimulation. The CDR3 DNA follows: TGTGCCAGCAGACAGCAATACAATGAGCAGTTCTTC. Its translation is CASRQQYNEQFF.